The clone carrying this TCR beta chain was observed many times. Its antigen is not identified. In germline, CDR1 is SGHVS, CDR2 FNYEAQ. The CDR3 length is 15 residues. Trimming removed 1 base at V and 2 bases at J, with 9 bases between. The library attached unique molecular identifiers to individual cDNA molecules. TCRdb re-derived calls from the RACE reads in MiXCR, one entry per CDR3 protein. Of 33,000 or so distinct CDR3 sequences in the sample, more than 10% were seen once. Documented time point: pre-sensitization, week 0. The treatment is: therapeutic diphenylcyclopropenone sensitization with weekly scalp DPC. Someone pulled total RNA out of unfractionated whole blood. This record comes from a study of human T cells and chemical hapten exposure. Study-wide results and limits: Having alopecia, donors may respond immunologically unlike healthy people. With regard to DPC sensitization, TCRs above 1 in 1000 frequency did not change.

The TCR originated in a woman aged 40 to 49 with alopecia areata. Some clones in this sample may be carry-over from other donors' samples. The chain uses TRBV7-6 and TRBJ2-1, with TRBD1 as a possible D gene (5 bases). Here the sequenced sample was whole blood, taken in connection with sensitization to the hapten diphenylcyclopropenone (DPC). This chain's CDR3 is CASSLDQGPYNEQFF. CDR3 sequence (DNA): TGTGCCAGCAGCTTAGACCAGGGCCCCTACAATGAGCAGTTCTTC.